This T cell receptor beta chain comes out of a study of Graves' ophthalmopathy and Graves' hyperthyroidism. Orbital computed tomography and thyroid ultrasound, along with TRAb, serum thyroxine and clinical symptoms, underpinned diagnosis. Amplifying from RNA transcripts, the study obtained TCR beta CDR3 regions. RT-PCR with HTBI primers came first, then second-round multiplex PCR. A single record per CDR3 protein comes from TCRdb applying MiXCR to the multiplex PCR reads. The data contain about 620,000 distinct CDR3 sequences, 20% to 25% of them singletons. The sample holds a few counts of this clonotype. The J segment lost 2 bases and the V segment lost 4 bases, leaving 11 bases of the junction unmatched. This CDR3 is 18 amino acids long. CDR1 and CDR2 from the germline V gene are SGHAT and FQNNGV.

The clonotype originates from a woman under 30 with stable Graves' hyperthyroidism. Some clones in this sample may be carry-over from other donors' samples. Sequencing was performed on peripheral blood. V usage is TRBV11-2 and J usage is TRBJ2-7, with 13 bases aligning to TRBD2. CDR3 nucleotides: TGTGCCAGCAGCTCTATTCGACTGACTAGCGGGGGGCCCTACGAGCAGTACTTC. Translation: CASSSIRLTSGGPYEQYF.